This entry describes one TCR beta chain. Its antigen is unidentified. Assay: immunoSEQ multiplex PCR; the TCRdb copy retains only in-frame clones and omits some. The sample carries tens of thousands of clones, 85% recorded once. The record originates from a study of cytomegalovirus exposure and HLA in healthy donors. Study-wide findings and caveats: There were 160 or so TCR beta chains listed as cytomegalovirus-associated.

V gave up 0 bases and J gave up 4 bases; unmatched junction bases: 5. CDR3 size: 16 residues. CDR1 is MNHEY and CDR2 is SVGAGI in the germline V gene. The source material was PBMCs. This sequence originates from a man between 18 and 35 years old in good health and CMV-seropositive. The rearrangement joins TRBV6-5 to TRBJ1-4; 7 bases are shared with TRBD1. The CDR3 bases are TGTGCCAGCAGTTACTCTGACAGGGCCTTTAATGAAAAACTGTTTTTT. It translates to CASSYSDRAFNEKLFF.